This is a list of T cell receptor beta chains from one sample in a study of patients and donors after allogeneic stem cell transplantation. A single record per CDR3 protein comes from TCRdb applying MiXCR to the RT-PCR reads. The profile shows about a million distinct CDR3 sequences, about a sixth of them singletons. Sequencing was performed on blood, either unsorted or a sorted T cell fraction (not recorded which). These receptors were obtained from a human donor who was either an allogeneic HSCT recipient or a stem cell or donor lymphocyte infusion donor (not recorded which). It is not recorded whose cells these are; they may come from a transplant donor. CDR3s include the opening cysteine and the closing phenylalanine or tryptophan. A D gene is named only where the DNA matches it firmly. Clone size is shown for a subset of rows, as once, few, many or a class of expanded clone.

d_call: TRBD2; j_call: TRBJ2-1; v_call: TRBV5-1; clone_size: NA; cdr3_aa: CASSLERGYDEQFF; cdr3_nt: TGCGCCAGCAGCTTAGAGCGGGGATATGATGAGCAGTTCTTC
d_call: NA; j_call: TRBJ1-2; v_call: TRBV12-3/TRBV12-4; clone_size: many; cdr3_aa: CASSSDHYGYTF; cdr3_nt: TGTGCCAGCAGTTCGGACCACTATGGCTACACCTTC
d_call: NA; j_call: TRBJ2-1; v_call: TRBV9; clone_size: few; cdr3_aa: CASSVGSNNEQFF; cdr3_nt: TGTGCCAGCAGCGTAGGGTCGAACAATGAGCAGTTCTTC
d_call: TRBD2; j_call: TRBJ2-1; v_call: TRBV7-2; clone_size: NA; cdr3_aa: CASSVVGGGNEQFF; cdr3_nt: TGTGCCAGCAGCGTAGTTGGCGGGGGCAATGAGCAGTTCTTC
d_call: NA; j_call: TRBJ2-1; v_call: TRBV7-9; clone_size: NA; cdr3_aa: CASSLGLSPALF; cdr3_nt: TGTGCCAGCAGCTTGGGACTGTCTCCGGCGCTCTTC
d_call: TRBD2; j_call: TRBJ2-1; v_call: TRBV12-3/TRBV12-4; clone_size: NA; cdr3_aa: CASSHSSGLSYNEQFF; cdr3_nt: TGTGCCAGCAGTCACAGTAGCGGGTTATCCTACAATGAGCAGTTCTTC
d_call: NA; j_call: TRBJ1-1; v_call: TRBV6-2/TRBV6-3; clone_size: NA; cdr3_aa: CASSYSTGLEAFF; cdr3_nt: TGTGCCAGCAGTTACTCGACGGGGCTCGAAGCTTTCTTT
d_call: TRBD1; j_call: TRBJ2-1; v_call: TRBV5-6; clone_size: few; cdr3_aa: CASSLKTGQNLGEQFF; cdr3_nt: TGTGCCAGCAGCTTGAAGACAGGGCAGAATTTGGGCGAGCAGTTCTTC
d_call: NA; j_call: TRBJ2-7; v_call: TRBV12-3/TRBV12-4; clone_size: many; cdr3_aa: CASSFMGGNALGPYEQYF; cdr3_nt: TGTGCCAGCAGTTTTATGGGGGGCAATGCGCTAGGACCCTACGAGCAGTACTTC
d_call: NA; j_call: TRBJ2-5; v_call: TRBV3-1; clone_size: NA; cdr3_aa: CASSQKSGRWGWQETQYF; cdr3_nt: TGTGCCAGCAGCCAAAAGAGTGGTCGATGGGGGTGGCAAGAGACCCAGTACTTC
d_call: NA; j_call: TRBJ2-3; v_call: TRBV12-3/TRBV12-4; clone_size: many; cdr3_aa: CASSLRRGGTDTQYF; cdr3_nt: TGTGCCAGCAGTTTGCGGCGAGGCGGCACAGATACGCAGTATTTT
d_call: TRBD2; j_call: TRBJ2-1; v_call: TRBV30; clone_size: NA; cdr3_aa: CAWSGGYNEQFF; cdr3_nt: TGTGCCTGGAGCGGGGGGTACAATGAGCAGTTCTTC
d_call: NA; j_call: TRBJ2-7; v_call: TRBV24-1; clone_size: NA; cdr3_aa: CATSDSPTYEQYF; cdr3_nt: TGTGCCACCAGTGATTCTCCTACCTACGAGCAGTACTTC
d_call: NA; j_call: TRBJ1-2; v_call: TRBV4-3; clone_size: NA; cdr3_aa: CASSRFWGVSYGYTF; cdr3_nt: TGCGCCAGCAGCCGCTTCTGGGGGGTCTCCTATGGCTACACCTTC
d_call: NA; j_call: TRBJ2-5; v_call: TRBV20-1; clone_size: NA; cdr3_aa: CSARDPSQETQYF; cdr3_nt: TGCAGTGCTAGAGATCCCAGCCAAGAGACCCAGTACTTC
d_call: TRBD1; j_call: TRBJ1-1; v_call: TRBV7-6; clone_size: NA; cdr3_aa: CASSLGGRGSLNTEAFF; cdr3_nt: TGTGCCAGCAGCTTAGGCGGCAGGGGGTCGCTGAACACTGAAGCTTTCTTT
d_call: NA; j_call: TRBJ2-7; v_call: TRBV10-3; clone_size: many; cdr3_aa: CAISVDGSYEQYF; cdr3_nt: TGTGCCATCAGTGTCGACGGTTCCTACGAGCAGTACTTC
d_call: TRBD1; j_call: TRBJ2-3; v_call: TRBV20-1; clone_size: NA; cdr3_aa: CSARDPGQVTDTQYF; cdr3_nt: TGCAGTGCTAGAGATCCCGGACAGGTAACAGATACGCAGTATTTT
d_call: NA; j_call: TRBJ2-5; v_call: TRBV9; clone_size: few; cdr3_aa: CASSVGSGQETQYF; cdr3_nt: TGTGCCAGCAGCGTAGGTTCGGGACAAGAGACCCAGTACTTC
d_call: TRBD1; j_call: TRBJ2-1; v_call: TRBV12-3/TRBV12-4; clone_size: NA; cdr3_aa: CASSRPGQRAYNEQFF; cdr3_nt: TGTGCCAGCAGTCGACCGGGACAGAGAGCCTACAATGAGCAGTTCTTC
d_call: TRBD2; j_call: TRBJ2-1; v_call: TRBV5-1; clone_size: NA; cdr3_aa: CASSLELAGGIYNEQFF; cdr3_nt: TGCGCCAGCAGCTTGGAACTAGCGGGAGGAATATACAATGAGCAGTTCTTC
d_call: TRBD1; j_call: TRBJ2-5; v_call: TRBV29-1; clone_size: NA; cdr3_aa: CSAYRGGETQYF; cdr3_nt: TGCAGCGCTTACAGGGGCGGGGAGACCCAGTACTTC
d_call: NA; j_call: TRBJ2-7; v_call: TRBV18; clone_size: NA; cdr3_aa: CASSPLDSSSHEQYF; cdr3_nt: TGTGCCAGCTCACCACTGGACAGTTCTTCCCACGAGCAGTACTTC
d_call: TRBD1; j_call: TRBJ2-7; v_call: TRBV24-1; clone_size: NA; cdr3_aa: CATSDRTDRAGEQYF; cdr3_nt: TGTGCCACCAGTGATAGAACGGACAGGGCGGGCGAGCAGTACTTC
d_call: TRBD1; j_call: TRBJ1-2; v_call: TRBV4-1; clone_size: few; cdr3_aa: CASSQFFTGVSNYGYTF; cdr3_nt: TGCGCCAGCAGCCAATTCTTTACAGGGGTCTCTAACTATGGCTACACCTTC
d_call: TRBD1; j_call: TRBJ2-1; v_call: TRBV29-1; clone_size: many; cdr3_aa: CSVVGAGQGVNNEQFF; cdr3_nt: TGCAGCGTTGTAGGGGCCGGACAGGGGGTAAACAATGAGCAGTTCTTC
d_call: TRBD1; j_call: TRBJ2-1; v_call: TRBV30; clone_size: few; cdr3_aa: CAWSGTGGINEQFF; cdr3_nt: TGTGCCTGGAGCGGGACAGGGGGTATCAATGAGCAGTTCTTC
d_call: TRBD2; j_call: TRBJ2-7; v_call: TRBV4-2; clone_size: NA; cdr3_aa: CASSQDLVASGIHYEQYF; cdr3_nt: TGTGCCAGCAGCCAAGATCTTGTTGCTAGCGGGATACACTACGAGCAGTACTTC
d_call: TRBD2; j_call: TRBJ2-1; v_call: TRBV20-1; clone_size: few; cdr3_aa: CSAGGSGGRARGEQFF; cdr3_nt: TGCAGTGCAGGGGGCTCTGGCGGGAGGGCCCGGGGTGAGCAGTTCTTC
d_call: NA; j_call: TRBJ2-2; v_call: TRBV12-3/TRBV12-4; clone_size: many; cdr3_aa: CASSSHRAGELFF; cdr3_nt: TGTGCCAGCAGTTCCCACAGGGCCGGGGAGCTGTTTTTT
d_call: NA; j_call: TRBJ1-2; v_call: TRBV2; clone_size: NA; cdr3_aa: CASSGGPNYGYTF; cdr3_nt: TGTGCCAGCAGTGGGGGCCCTAACTATGGCTACACCTTC
d_call: TRBD1; j_call: TRBJ1-4; v_call: TRBV4-3; clone_size: NA; cdr3_aa: CASSLGTGGGEKLFF; cdr3_nt: TGCGCCAGCAGCCTTGGGACAGGGGGTGGTGAAAAACTGTTTTTT
d_call: TRBD1; j_call: TRBJ2-5; v_call: TRBV5-6; clone_size: few; cdr3_aa: CASSFGQGAIKTQYF; cdr3_nt: TGTGCCAGCAGCTTCGGACAGGGGGCCATCAAAACCCAGTACTTC
d_call: NA; j_call: TRBJ1-5; v_call: TRBV12-3/TRBV12-4; clone_size: NA; cdr3_aa: CASSLNQGGQPQHF; cdr3_nt: TGTGCCAGCAGTTTAAACCAAGGGGGTCAGCCCCAGCATTTT
d_call: NA; j_call: TRBJ2-5; v_call: TRBV3-1; clone_size: few; cdr3_aa: CASSQEDELTGTQYF; cdr3_nt: TGTGCCAGCAGCCAAGAAGATGAACTAACGGGGACCCAGTACTTC